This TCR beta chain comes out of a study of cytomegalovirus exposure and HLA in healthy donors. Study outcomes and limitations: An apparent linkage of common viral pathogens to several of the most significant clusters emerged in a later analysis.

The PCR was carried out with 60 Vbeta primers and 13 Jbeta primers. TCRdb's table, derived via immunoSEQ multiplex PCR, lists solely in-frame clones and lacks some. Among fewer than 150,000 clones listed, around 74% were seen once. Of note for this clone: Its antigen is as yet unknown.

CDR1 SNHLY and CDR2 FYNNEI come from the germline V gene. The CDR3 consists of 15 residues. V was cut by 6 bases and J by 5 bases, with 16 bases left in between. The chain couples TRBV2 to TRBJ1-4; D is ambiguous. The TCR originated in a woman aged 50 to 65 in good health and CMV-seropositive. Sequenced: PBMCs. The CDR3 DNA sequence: TGTGCCAGCAGCCGAACAGAGGGCGAGAATGAAAAACTGTTTTTT. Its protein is CASSRTEGENEKLFF.